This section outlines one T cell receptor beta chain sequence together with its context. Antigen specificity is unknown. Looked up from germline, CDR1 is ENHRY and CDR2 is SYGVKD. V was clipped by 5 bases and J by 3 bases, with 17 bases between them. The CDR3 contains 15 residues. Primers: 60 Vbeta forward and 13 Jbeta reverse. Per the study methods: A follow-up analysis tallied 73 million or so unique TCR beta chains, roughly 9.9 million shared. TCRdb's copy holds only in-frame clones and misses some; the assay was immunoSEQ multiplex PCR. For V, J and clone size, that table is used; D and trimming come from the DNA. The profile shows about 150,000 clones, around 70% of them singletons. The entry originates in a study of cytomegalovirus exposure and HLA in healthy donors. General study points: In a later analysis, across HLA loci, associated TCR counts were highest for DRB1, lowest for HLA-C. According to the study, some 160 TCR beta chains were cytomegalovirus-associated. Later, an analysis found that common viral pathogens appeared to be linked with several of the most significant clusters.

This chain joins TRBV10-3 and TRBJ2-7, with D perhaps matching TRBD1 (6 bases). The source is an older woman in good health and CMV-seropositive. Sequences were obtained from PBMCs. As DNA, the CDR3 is TGTGCCATCAGTAGACGACAGGAAAATAACTACGAGCAGTACTTC. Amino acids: CAISRRQENNYEQYF.